The present TCR beta chain was sequenced within a study of T cells in pancreatic ductal adenocarcinoma. Only in-frame clones appear in the TCRdb table, and some are missing; sequencing was by immunoSEQ multiplex PCR. There are approximately 97,000 clones in the sample; over 90% occur only once, and roughly 3% lies in the top ten. Germline trimming cut 2 bases from V and 2 bases from J; bases unmatched to any gene: 8. Germline CDR1 SGDLS, CDR2 YYNGEE. The CDR3 is made up of 17 amino acids. On this clone: Antigen unknown.

No neoadjuvant therapy was given to the selected pancreatic ductal adenocarcinoma patients before their surgery. Study-wide points: Unique clonotypes were 8 to 10-fold more numerous in blood than in tumor. Comparisons of tumor and blood clonality may show falsely lower tumor diversity. The resected pancreatic cancer cohort was biased toward the minority with early-stage disease. No significant tumor-blood clonality difference; means were about 0.11 and 0.072.

The source material was PBMCs. The sequence was obtained from a human donor with pancreatic ductal adenocarcinoma. V is TRBV9 and J is TRBJ2-3; 10 nucleotides match TRBD2. CDR3 region: CASSVPLAGEFTDTQYF. CDR3 in DNA: TGTGCCAGCAGCGTTCCCCTAGCGGGAGAGTTCACAGATACGCAGTATTTT.